This T cell receptor beta chain came from a study of blood T cell repertoires in COVID-19 (dated by TCRdb to 2018 to 2020). A note on the overall study: Samples from collaborators originated in the United States, Italy and Spain and spanned both the acute and convalescent phases of COVID-19. The material from the prospective study consisted of cDNA or gDNA derived from T cells, B-cell-depleted T cells, or PBMCs. Deeply sampled blood TCRbeta repertoires from subjects exposed to, actively infected with, or recovered from COVID-19 were included in the dataset. The repertoires were released in a freely available public database intended as a resource for research on the immune response to SARS-CoV-2. The samples were drawn from the first 160 participants of the ongoing ImmuneRACE study and from 1,254 subjects provided by 6 global collaborators. The sample metadata nearly always contained a de-identified subject ID, COVID-19 status, age in years and sex. Where available, HLA class I and class II types were obtained from metadata supplied by the sample provider rather than from assay-based typing. Overall study outcomes, separate from this receptor: How much clinical and demographic metadata was included differed by source and by participant, and the metadata was provided uncurated.

Participants in the prospective study were enrolled through a virtual design, were aged about 18 to 90 years, and lived in some 24 United States geographic areas. In the prospective study, participants were assigned to cohorts based on the clinical history participants reported in a screening survey and a study questionnaire. For ImmuneRACE Cohort 3, a participant was defined as recovered based on two consecutive negative NP/OP PCR tests, clearance by a healthcare professional, or resolution of symptoms. In the prospective study, mobile phlebotomists collected whole blood, serum and a nasopharyngeal or oropharyngeal swab from each participant. Additional blood draws and questionnaires over a 2-month period could optionally be provided by prospective study participants. Blood samples from the prospective study were shipped frozen or at room temperature prior to DNA extraction. Comments on this clone: Its recognized antigen is unknown. Base qualities are not recorded, but no much larger clone differs from it by a single base.

Its CDR3 holds 16 amino acids, cysteine through phenylalanine. CDR3 DNA only is kept here, 48 bases in frame from base 1. Taken from the germline V gene, the CDR1 and CDR2 loops are SGHDT and YYEEEE. Trimming removed 4 bases from V and 1 base from J, leaving 15 bases between the germline ends. TCRbeta CDR3 regions were amplified from genomic DNA by means of the immunoSEQ Assay, a bias-controlled multiplex PCR. Per the authors' processing: The number of nucleated cells in each sample was estimated from the amplification of reference gene primers within the assay. Sequence reads were collapsed and filtered to measure the absolute abundance of every unique TCRbeta CDR3 rearrangement. Productive Simpson clonality was computed per sample as the square root of Simpson's diversity index over productive rearrangements. Here the immuneACCESS table is served through TCRdb, limited to in-frame sequences with V and J called. Missing clones are a known gap in these copies; in checked studies unresolved V genes cover under half, and the rest lacks a known reason. That table supplies the V and J calls and clone size; D and trimming were determined from the DNA. The sample data list fewer than 300,000 clones, and 75% to 95% of these were observed just once. 1% to 1.3% of the sample belongs to the ten largest clones.

The origin of this receptor is a woman under 40 who had recovered from COVID-19. The V and J genes are TRBV5-6 and TRBJ1-3; no confident D gene assignment can be made. The sample consisted of PBMCs or T cells enriched from blood (not recorded which). Here is the DNA: TGTGCCAGCAGCCCCCGAAGAGCGGTATCTGGAAACACCATATATTTT. Its amino acids are CASSPRRAVSGNTIYF.